This entry lists 28 T cell receptor beta chains sequenced from one sample in a study of cytomegalovirus exposure and HLA in healthy donors. Primers included in the PCR were 60 Vbeta and 13 Jbeta primers. Sequencing was performed with immunoSEQ multiplex PCR; in TCRdb, only in-frame clones are kept and a portion is missing. The sample shows 130,000 or so clones, approximately 80% of them seen only once. The material sequenced was PBMCs. These receptor sequences come from a man aged 35 to 55 in good health and CMV-seronegative.

This chain links TRBV4-2 with TRBJ2-1; 8 positions match TRBD2. This CDR3 is 16 amino acids long. The V and J ends lost 0 bases and 7 bases, in that order; junction bases with no gene match: 8. CDR1 is LGHNA and CDR2 is YNFKEQ in the germline V gene. For the CDR3, the DNA is TGTGCCAGCAGCCAAGACCCCCGGGAGGGGTCAAATGAGCAGTTCTTC. As protein: CASSQDPREGSNEQFF.

This chain links TRBV2 with TRBJ2-3, with D tentatively TRBD1 (5 bases). The CDR3 contains 15 residues. Germline CDR1 is SNHLY and CDR2 is FYNNEI. Trimming cost V 3 bases and J 2 bases, with 12 bases left between them. The CDR3 is CASSDGTGYTDTQYF. The DNA of the CDR3 is TGTGCCAGCAGTGACGGTACAGGCTACACAGATACGCAGTATTTT.

This sequence joins TRBV2 and TRBJ2-7; 8 nucleotides agree with TRBD2. With V trimmed by 3 bases and J by 0 bases, 10 bases remained unmatched. Germline assignment: CDR1 SNHLY and CDR2 FYNNEI. This CDR3 has 17 amino acids. DNA for the CDR3: TGTGCCAGCAGTGAGGAGGTAGCGGGGATTAGCTCCTACGAGCAGTACTTC. Translating gives CASSEEVAGISSYEQYF.

In its sample, this clone was seen a few times. J is TRBJ2-1 and V is TRBV13, with TRBD2 matching 15 bases. This CDR3 has 19 residues. After removal of 0 bases from V and 7 bases from J, the junction contained 10 bases not matched to a gene. Germline V CDR1 and CDR2: PRHDT, FYEKMQ (reference sequence). DNA of the CDR3: TGTGCCAGCAGCTTAGGCCTGGGACTAGCGGGAGGCTCGGGGAATGAGCAGTTCTTC. This sequence encodes CASSLGLGLAGGSGNEQFF.

V and J are TRBV7-3 and TRBJ2-3; D ambiguous. V was cut by 2 bases and J by 5 bases, with 5 bases left in between. The CDR3 length is 12 residues. Germline CDR1 and CDR2: SGHTA and FQGTGA. The CDR3 DNA reads TGTGCCAGCAGCTTACCGGGAGATACGCAGTATTTT. It is translated as CASSLPGDTQYF.

The chain joins TRBV5-1 to TRBJ2-5; D call uncertain. The CDR3 sequence is 13 residues long. With 4 bases removed from V and 4 bases from J, the gap between germline ends came to 11 bases. CDR1 and CDR2 (germline): SGHRS, YFSETQ. DNA for the CDR3: TGCGCCAGCAGCGTTACCTACCGAGAGACCCAGTACTTC. This sequence encodes CASSVTYRETQYF.

This rearrangement joins TRBV2 to TRBJ2-3; 13 bases align to TRBD2. Germline CDR1 and CDR2: SNHLY and FYNNEI. V gave up 5 bases and J gave up 6 bases; unmatched junction bases: 5. The CDR3 runs 15 residues. This chain's CDR3 is CASSRLAGGRDTQYF. CDR3 in DNA: TGTGCCAGCAGTCGACTAGCGGGAGGTAGGGATACGCAGTATTTT. Together with reference TRBV2 and TRBJ2-3, the CDR3 gives the full variable domain: EPEVTQTPSHQVTQMGQEVILRCVPISNHLYFYWYRQILGQKVEFLVSFYNNEISEKSEIFDDQFSVERPDGSNFTLKIRSTKLEDSAMYFCASSRLAGGRDTQYFGPGTRLTVL.

This chain joins TRBV19 and TRBJ1-5, with no clear D. Trimming removed 1 base from V and 0 bases from J, with 16 bases in between. This CDR3 contains 18 residues. Germline lookup yields CDR1 LNHDA and CDR2 SQIVND (reference sequence). DNA for the CDR3: TGTGCCAGTAGTATAGGTTTCGGTCGAGGCTATAGCAATCAGCCCCAGCATTTT. Its translation: CASSIGFGRGYSNQPQHF.

The CDR3 protein is CASSSTGGATTGELFF. As DNA, the CDR3 is TGCGCCAGCAGCTCAACAGGGGGCGCGACCACCGGGGAGCTGTTTTTT. The chain has TRBV5-1 and TRBJ2-2; 9 bases align to TRBD1. Germline values: CDR1 SGHRS, CDR2 YFSETQ. CDR3 length equals 16 residues. V gave up 3 bases and J gave up 4 bases; unmatched junction bases: 7.

The chain couples TRBV27 to TRBJ1-6, with TRBD1 as a possible D gene (5 bases). The CDR3 is 16 amino acids. CDR1 and CDR2 from the germline V gene are MNHEY and SMNVEV (reference sequence). V was trimmed by 5 bases and J by 6 bases, leaving 17 bases between them. CDR3 nucleotides: TGTGCCAGCAGTGCTTACTCCAGGGTGGGTAATTCACCCCTCCACTTT. Protein sequence: CASSAYSRVGNSPLHF.

This clone was recorded once. This chain connects TRBV27 to TRBJ1-1; D not resolved. Trimming stripped 0 bases from V and 5 bases from J, with 10 bases between. Germline loops: CDR1 MNHEY, CDR2 SMNVEV (reference sequence). The length of the CDR3 is 14 residues. The CDR3 nucleotides are TGTGCCAGCAGTTTATCGGCGGTTGGGACTGAAGCTTTCTTT. Protein product: CASSLSAVGTEAFF.

The rearrangement joins TRBV10-3 to TRBJ2-7; TRBD1 matches at 9 bases. The ends lost 5 bases at V and 0 bases at J; junction bases unmatched: 5. Germline loops: CDR1 ENHRY, CDR2 SYGVKD. The CDR3 extends over 15 amino acids. The DNA for the CDR3 is TGTGCCATCAGTTCCGGGACAGGGAGCTCCTACGAGCAGTACTTC. This gives the protein CAISSGTGSSYEQYF.

The chain uses TRBV7-9 and TRBJ1-1, with TRBD1 matching 10 bases. Per the germline V gene, CDR1 is SEHNR and CDR2 is FQNEAQ (reference sequence). J gave up 7 bases and V 4 bases, and 12 bases lay outside the gene matches. The CDR3 has 16 residues. CDR3 coding DNA: TGTGCCAGCAGCTCCGCTTTTGGACAGGGGGAAATTGAAGCTTTCTTT. Its translation: CASSSAFGQGEIEAFF.

This clone was counted once. The chain recombines TRBV25-1 with TRBJ1-4, with TRBD1 matching over 8 bases. V was pared by 8 bases and J by 5 bases, with 19 bases of the junction left unmatched. CDR3 size: 18 residues. CDR1 and CDR2 (germline): MGHDK, SYGVNS. In DNA form, the CDR3 reads TGTGCCAGCGGACAGGGCAGGGGGCTGACTGGGCCCAATGAAAAACTGTTTTTT. Its protein is CASGQGRGLTGPNEKLFF.

The J gene is TRBJ2-2, the V gene TRBV5-4, with D perhaps TRBD2 (6 bases). The CDR3 is 13 residues long. The V and J ends lost 0 bases and 13 bases respectively, with 13 bases between them. Germline values: CDR1 SGHNT, CDR2 YYREEE (reference sequence). The CDR3 loop is CASSLETEGGLFF. DNA for the CDR3: TGTGCCAGCAGCTTGGAGACGGAGGGCGGGCTGTTTTTT. The complete variable domain, with remaining parts taken from reference TRBV5-4 and TRBJ2-2, reads ETGVTQSPTHLIKTRGQQVTLRCSSQSGHNTVSWYQQALGQGPQFIFQYYREEENGRGNFPPRFSGLQFPNYSSELNVNALELDDSALYLCASSLETEGGLFFGEGSRLTVL.

V usage is TRBV29-1 and J usage is TRBJ2-7, with 9 bases that match TRBD2. The length of the CDR3 is 15 residues. CDR1 is SQVTM, CDR2 ANQGSEA, per germline. The J segment lost 2 bases and the V segment lost 7 bases, leaving 12 bases of the junction unmatched. The CDR3 coding sequence is TGCAGCGAACGAGGTCGGCGGGGGGGCCCCTACGAGCAGTACTTC. Its protein is CSERGRRGGPYEQYF.

The chain carries TRBV10-3 and TRBJ1-2; the D gene is possibly TRBD1 (5 bases). The germline gives CDR1 ENHRY, CDR2 SYGVKD. CDR3 length: 16 residues. V lost 8 bases to trimming and J lost 0 bases, with 19 bases between them. CDR3: CAISVRGSKSNYGYTF. As DNA, the CDR3 is TGTGCCATCTCAGTCCGGGGGAGTAAATCTAACTATGGCTACACCTTC.

This chain uses TRBV4-1 with TRBJ2-5; 7 nucleotides match TRBD1. The length of the CDR3 is 16 residues. V shed 3 bases and J 4 bases; nucleotides not matched to a gene: 11. CDR1 is MGHRA and CDR2 is YSYEKL in the germline V gene. The CDR3 DNA follows: TGCGCCAGCAGCCATGTAATCGACAGGGAAAGAGAGACCCAGTACTTC. Protein product: CASSHVIDRERETQYF.

In the case of this clone: Given a far larger clone just one base away, this is likely a sequencing read error. This sample also contains other DNA sequences that code for the same CDR3. The chain couples TRBV4-2 to TRBJ1-1; unclear D gene. This CDR3 contains 16 residues. Per germline, CDR1 LGHNA and CDR2 YNFKEQ. CDR3 bases: TGTGCCAGCAGCCAAGAGATGGATGGAGGGAACACTGAGGCTTTCTTT. This translates into CASSQEMDGGNTEAFF.

The genes are TRBV6-1 and TRBJ2-7; the D gene is possibly TRBD2 (7 bases). Trimming removed 3 bases from V and 5 bases from J, with 20 bases in between. This CDR3 comprises 16 residues. Germline loops: CDR1 MNHNS, CDR2 SASEGT. In DNA form, the CDR3 reads TGTGCCAGCAGTGAGAAGATAGGGGGGGCTAGGAACGAGCAGTACTTC. This translates into CASSEKIGGARNEQYF.

The V gene is TRBV14, the J gene TRBJ1-2; D is possibly TRBD1 (5 bases). The CDR3 is made up of 16 amino acids. Trimming stripped 4 bases from V and 5 bases from J, with 20 bases between. Germline CDR1 SGHDN, CDR2 FVKESK. The CDR3, as DNA: TGTGCCAGCAGCCCCCATAAGGGGAACGGAATATATGGCTACACCTTC. Amino acid sequence: CASSPHKGNGIYGYTF. Filled out from reference TRBV14 and TRBJ1-2, the complete variable domain reads EAGVTQFPSHSVIEKGQTVTLRCDPISGHDNLYWYRRVMGKEIKFLLHFVKESKQDESGMPNNRFLAERTGGTYSTLKVQPAELEDSGVYFCASSPHKGNGIYGYTFGSGTRLTVV.

The chain links TRBV7-9 to TRBJ2-1, with 7 bases matching TRBD2. The trim removed 5 bases at V and 3 bases at J, leaving 7 bases unmatched. From germline, CDR1 is SEHNR and CDR2 FQNEAQ (reference sequence). The length of the CDR3 is 15 residues. The CDR3 DNA is TGTGCCAGCAGCATCCCGGGACTAAACTACAATGAGCAGTTCTTC. It translates to CASSIPGLNYNEQFF. Filled out from reference TRBV7-9 and TRBJ2-1, the complete variable domain reads DTGVSQNPRHKITKRGQNVTFRCDPISEHNRLYWYRQTLGQGPEFLTYFQNEAQLEKSRLLSDRFSAERPKGSFSTLEIQRTEQGDSAMYLCASSIPGLNYNEQFFGPGTRLTVL.

This clone showed up just a few times. The J gene is TRBJ2-5, the V gene TRBV30; tentative D call: TRBD1 (5 bases). Germline CDR1 is GTSNPN and CDR2 is SVGIG (reference sequence). This CDR3 region has 13 residues. V was clipped by 2 bases and J by 4 bases, with 11 bases between them. CDR3 residues: CAWSIRVAETQYF. For the CDR3, the DNA is TGTGCCTGGAGTATCAGGGTGGCAGAGACCCAGTACTTC.

This clone has only a few counts. This sequence joins TRBV5-1 and TRBJ1-2, with a possible D match to TRBD1 (6 bases). The V gene's germline CDR1 is SGHRS and CDR2 YFSETQ. V lost 2 bases to trimming and J lost 2 bases, with 13 bases between them. The CDR3 runs to 15 residues. This chain's CDR3 is CASSFGQTPNYGYTF. The CDR3, as DNA: TGCGCCAGCAGCTTTGGACAGACTCCCAACTATGGCTACACCTTC.

This sequence joins TRBV28 and TRBJ2-3; no reliable D call. V lost 4 bases, J lost 4 bases, and 9 bases lay in between. This CDR3 spans 13 amino acids. Germline CDR1 reads MDHEN; CDR2 reads SYDVKM. Here the CDR3 DNA reads TGTGCCAGCAGTTCCCTGGCCCCAGATACGCAGTATTTT. Amino acids: CASSSLAPDTQYF.

Of note for this clone: The same CDR3 is also encoded by other DNA sequences in this sample. The chain links TRBV19 to TRBJ2-7, with 7 bases fitting TRBD1. CDR3 length: 14 residues. The ends lost 6 bases at V and 2 bases at J; junction bases unmatched: 7. Germline-derived CDR1 and CDR2 are LNHDA and SQIVND (reference sequence). The CDR3 DNA sequence: TGTGCCAGTAGCCGTAGGACAGGTACCTACGAGCAGTACTTC. It encodes CASSRRTGTYEQYF.

This rearrangement joins TRBV7-9 to TRBJ2-1, with TRBD1 matching over 8 bases. Germline V lookup: CDR1 SEHNR, CDR2 FQNEAQ (reference sequence). V shed 5 bases and J 7 bases; nucleotides not matched to a gene: 13. The CDR3 totals 16 residues. CDR3 coding DNA: TGTGCCAGCAGCCCCCCGCACGGGACAGGCCGTAATGAGCAGTTCTTC. Translated: CASSPPHGTGRNEQFF.

The V and J genes are TRBV7-9 and TRBJ1-1; 8 bases are a match to TRBD1. V shed 3 bases, J shed 5 bases, and the junction held 5 bases outside the gene matches. CDR3 size: 14 residues. Germline V lookup: CDR1 SEHNR, CDR2 FQNEAQ (reference sequence). CDR3: CASSLDQGATEAFF. For the CDR3, the DNA is TGTGCCAGCAGCTTGGACCAGGGGGCTACTGAAGCTTTCTTT.